This TCR beta chain was documented in a study of OX40 agonist ivuxolimab in advanced cancers. Study background: Three individuals attained partial responses, comprising one hepatocellular carcinoma case and two cutaneous melanoma cases.

V was pared by 2 bases and J by 0 bases, with 7 bases between. CDR3 length: 13 amino acids. The germline gives CDR1 GTSNPN, CDR2 SVGIG (reference sequence). Measured with immunoSEQ multiplex PCR; TCRdb has only the in-frame clones, and not every one. The sample holds about 100,000 clones; under 95% are singletons and the top ten take approximately 0.58%. The rearrangement links TRBV30 to TRBJ1-1, with D perhaps TRBD1 (5 bases). The sequencing here drew on CD4+ or CD8+ T cells sorted from blood, taken in a trial of the OX40 agonist ivuxolimab. The clonotype comes from an adult with an advanced solid tumor such as melanoma, head and neck, liver or kidney cancer. The CDR3 DNA sequence: TGTGCCTGGAGTCCAGGGATGAACACTGAAGCTTTCTTT. Its protein is CAWSPGMNTEAFF.